The rows below give T cell receptor beta chains drawn from one sample of a study of blood T cell repertoires in COVID-19. Only in-frame clones appear in the TCRdb table, and some are missing; sequencing was by immunoSEQ multiplex PCR. The sample contains a few hundred thousand clones, approximately 86% of which appear only once. Sequenced input: peripheral blood. All receptors come from a man aged 25 to 45 with active or convalescent COVID-19. Each CDR3 is given with its conserved first and last residue. A D gene is named only where the DNA matches it firmly. Clone size, where shown, is once, few, many, or a class for clones that have expanded.

cdr3_aa	cdr3_nt	d_call	j_call	v_call	clone_size
CASSPGVGGHTEAFF	TGTGCCAGCAGCCCTGGGGTGGGGGGTCACACTGAAGCTTTCTTT	NA	TRBJ1-1	TRBV9	few
CASSYGLAGIPGETQYF	TGTGCCAGCAGCTACGGACTAGCGGGCATCCCTGGGGAGACCCAGTACTTC	TRBD2	TRBJ2-5	TRBV7-2	NA
CASSDGGSWTEAFF	TGTGCCAGCAGCGATGGGGGGTCGTGGACTGAAGCTTTCTTT	NA	TRBJ1-1	TRBV2	NA
CASRPGTGGPNYGYTF	TGTGCCAGCAGACCCGGGACAGGCGGACCCAACTATGGCTACACCTTC	TRBD1	TRBJ1-2	TRBV11-2	NA
CASSWAGGLGEAFF	TGTGCCAGCAGTTGGGCAGGGGGATTAGGTGAAGCTTTCTTT	TRBD1	TRBJ1-1	TRBV28	NA
CASSLRGAYEQYF	TGTGCCAGCAGTTTGCGGGGGGCCTACGAGCAGTACTTC	TRBD2	TRBJ2-7	TRBV6-6	NA
CASSPGQRVAFF	TGTGCCAGCAGCCCCGGACAGCGAGTGGCTTTCTTT	NA	TRBJ1-1	TRBV11-2	few
CASSFRGGNTGELFF	TGTGCCAGCAGCTTTCGAGGGGGTAACACCGGGGAGCTGTTTTTT	NA	TRBJ2-2	TRBV11-2	NA
CASSERQGINYGYTF	TGTGCCAGCAGCGAAAGACAGGGGATTAACTATGGCTACACCTTC	TRBD1	TRBJ1-2	TRBV2	NA
CASSPGNDEKLFF	TGTGCCAGCAGTCCCGGGAATGATGAAAAACTGTTTTTT	NA	TRBJ1-4	TRBV6-5	NA
CASTGTGGSGGYTF	TGTGCCAGCACAGGGACAGGGGGCAGCGGAGGCTACACCTTC	TRBD1	TRBJ1-2	TRBV6-5	NA
CASSQGQTYGYTF	TGTGCCAGCAGCCAGGGACAAACTTATGGCTACACCTTC	NA	TRBJ1-2	TRBV6-6	NA
CATSRELAGAYEQYF	TGTGCCACCAGCAGAGAACTAGCGGGGGCCTACGAGCAGTACTTC	TRBD2	TRBJ2-7	TRBV15	NA
CASSRTGTDSYEQYF	TGCGCCAGCAGCCGTACCGGGACAGACTCCTACGAGCAGTACTTC	TRBD1	TRBJ2-7	TRBV5-1	NA
CASSQPGHRTDDYGYTF	TGCGCCAGCAGCCAGCCGGGACACCGGACAGACGACTATGGCTACACCTTC	NA	TRBJ1-2	TRBV4-1	few
CASSTGSYEQYF	TGTGCCAGCAGTACAGGGTCCTACGAGCAGTACTTC	NA	TRBJ2-7	TRBV2	NA
CASSRTSPSTEAFF	TGTGCCAGCAGCCGAACAAGTCCTAGCACTGAAGCTTTCTTT	NA	TRBJ1-1	TRBV14	NA
CASSVVEGRGETQYF	TGTGCCAGCAGCGTAGTGGAGGGGCGGGGAGAGACCCAGTACTTC	NA	TRBJ2-5	TRBV9	NA
CASSLPWTETNYGYTF	TGTGCCAGTAGTCTCCCGTGGACAGAGACTAACTATGGCTACACCTTC	NA	TRBJ1-2	TRBV19	NA
CASTLGEGYPIYF	TGTGCCAGCACCCTAGGGGAGGGGTACCCCATATATTTT	NA	TRBJ1-3	TRBV6-5	few
CASTFRSGSYNSPLHF	TGTGCCAGCACCTTTAGGTCGGGCTCCTATAATTCACCCCTCCACTTT	NA	TRBJ1-6	TRBV27	few
CASSVRYSSNQPQHF	TGTGCCAGTAGTGTTAGATACAGTAGCAATCAGCCCCAGCATTTT	NA	TRBJ1-5	TRBV19	NA
CASSYGQGGQPQHF	TGTGCCAGCAGTTACGGACAGGGAGGTCAGCCCCAGCATTTT	TRBD1	TRBJ1-5	TRBV6-6	NA
CSVQTRTGTGAIYEQYF	TGCAGCGTTCAGACTCGAACCGGGACAGGGGCTATTTACGAGCAGTACTTC	TRBD1	TRBJ2-7	TRBV29-1	NA
CASSQELAGRGDTQYF	TGTGCCAGCAGCCAAGAACTAGCGGGGCGGGGAGATACGCAGTATTTT	TRBD2	TRBJ2-3	TRBV3-1/TRBV3-2	NA
CASSSGGVGYEQYF	TGTGCCAGCAGCTCAGGGGGCGTGGGGTACGAGCAGTACTTC	TRBD1	TRBJ2-7	TRBV7-9	NA
CASSPHEGGGRTDTQYF	TGTGCCAGCAGCCCCCATGAGGGGGGAGGGAGGACAGATACGCAGTATTTT	NA	TRBJ2-3	TRBV9	NA
CASRSQSNQPQHF	TGCGCCAGCAGAAGTCAGAGCAATCAGCCCCAGCATTTT	NA	TRBJ1-5	TRBV10-2	NA
CASSLRGTEAFF	TGCGCCAGCAGCTTACGGGGCACTGAAGCTTTCTTT	NA	TRBJ1-1	TRBV5-1	NA
CASSLDSYGYTF	TGTGCCAGCAGCTTGGACTCCTATGGCTACACCTTC	NA	TRBJ1-2	TRBV13	once
CASSRDNRGRFSYEQYF	TGTGCCAGCAGCCGCGACAACAGGGGGCGTTTCTCCTACGAGCAGTACTTC	TRBD1	TRBJ2-7	TRBV27	NA
CASSLVGGNNQPQHF	TGTGCCAGCAGCCTCGTGGGGGGGAACAATCAGCCCCAGCATTTT	NA	TRBJ1-5	TRBV11-2	NA
CASSLPGQGYYEQYF	TGTGCCAGCAGCTTGCCGGGACAGGGGTACTACGAGCAGTACTTC	TRBD1	TRBJ2-7	TRBV5-5	NA
CATSRAGTGGQEAQYF	TGTGCCACCAGCAGAGCCGGGACAGGGGGGCAAGAGGCCCAGTACTTC	TRBD1	TRBJ2-5	TRBV15	NA
CASSIDTRGYKFF	TGTGCCAGTAGTATAGATACTAGGGGGTACAAGTTCTTC	NA	TRBJ2-1	TRBV19	NA
CASSLASPVRDYKKTDTQYF	TGCGCCAGCAGCTTGGCCTCGCCCGTAAGGGACTACAAAAAGACAGATACGCAGTATTTT	TRBD2	TRBJ2-3	TRBV5-1	NA
CASSLGLDTDTQYF	TGCGCCAGCAGCTTGGGACTAGACACAGATACGCAGTATTTT	NA	TRBJ2-3	TRBV5-1	NA
CASSLGTGNTEAFF	TGTGCCAGCAGCTTGGGTACAGGGAACACTGAAGCTTTCTTT	NA	TRBJ1-1	TRBV5-8	NA
CASSQDLATNYEQYF	TGCGCCAGCAGCCAAGACCTGGCGACTAACTACGAGCAGTACTTC	NA	TRBJ2-7	TRBV4-1	NA
CASSGGTGVVTGELFF	TGTGCCAGCAGCGGAGGCACAGGGGTGGTTACCGGGGAGCTGTTTTTT	TRBD1	TRBJ2-2	TRBV9	NA
CASTPSGLSNQPQHF	TGTGCCAGTACACCTTCAGGTCTTAGCAATCAGCCCCAGCATTTT	NA	TRBJ1-5	TRBV19	NA